The 14 T cell receptor beta chains reported below all come from one sample, sequenced in a study of cytomegalovirus exposure and HLA in healthy donors. The primer mix had 60 Vbeta and 13 Jbeta primers. Here immunoSEQ multiplex PCR was the method, and the copy in TCRdb shows in-frame clones only, minus some. Of some 200,000 clones in the sample, approximately 80% are singletons; the top ten hold approximately 2%. Material: PBMCs. Receptor source: a woman younger than 45 in good health and CMV-seronegative.

The chain employs TRBV19 and TRBJ2-2, with 9 bases fitting TRBD2. CDR3 length: 18 amino acids. CDR1 LNHDA and CDR2 SQIVND come from the germline V gene (reference sequence). J gave up 4 bases and V 5 bases, and 14 bases lay outside the gene matches. CDR3 nucleotide sequence: TGTGCCAGTAGTCCAGCGGTTGGAGGCGGGAGGGCCACCGGGGAGCTGTTTTTT. Residues: CASSPAVGGGRATGELFF.

The chain carries TRBV5-1 and TRBJ2-3; 7 positions agree with TRBD2. This CDR3 region has 15 residues. Germline trimming cut 0 bases from V and 5 bases from J; bases unmatched to any gene: 6. Germline V gives CDR1 SGHRS, CDR2 YFSETQ. CDR3 DNA: TGCGCCAGCAGCTTGGAGGGGAGGGCCGGAGATACGCAGTATTTT. Protein: CASSLEGRAGDTQYF.

The V call is TRBV21-1, the J call TRBJ2-1; no DNA check was done on the table's D call, TRBD2. TRBV21-1 is a documented pseudogene. CDR3 length equals 17 residues. CDR3 loop: CASSKVEREGLYNEQFF. DNA of the CDR3: TGTGCCAGCAGCAAAGTGGAACGGGAGGGACTCTACAATGAGCAGTTCTTC.

This clone was counted a few times. J is TRBJ1-3 and V is TRBV2, with 10 bases lining up with TRBD1. The length of the CDR3 is 16 residues. Trimming removed 6 bases from V and 2 bases from J; junction bases left unmatched: 7. CDR1 and CDR2 (germline): SNHLY, FYNNEI. CDR3 in DNA: TGTGCCAGCAGCGACAGGGGGCGTCAACCTGGAAACACCATATATTTT. It translates to CASSDRGRQPGNTIYF.

The J gene is TRBJ1-2, the V gene TRBV25-1; 9 bases agree with TRBD1. This CDR3 spans 16 amino acids. Looked up from germline, CDR1 is MGHDK and CDR2 is SYGVNS. The junction had 11 bases not matched to a gene; V was cut back by 7 bases and J by 2 bases. CDR3 nucleotides: TGTGCCAGCAATCGACACCGGGACAGGGCGAACTATGGCTACACCTTC. Its translation is CASNRHRDRANYGYTF.

This clone was recorded once. The chain employs TRBV10-1 and TRBJ2-1; 9 bases are a match to TRBD2. V was clipped by 5 bases and J by 3 bases; unmatched bases: 5. The CDR3 length is 15 residues. Germline V gives CDR1 WNHNN, CDR2 SYGVQD (reference sequence). As DNA, the CDR3 is TGCGCCAGCAGTCGCGGGGGGGCCGACTACAATGAGCAGTTCTTC. Translated: CASSRGGADYNEQFF.

CDR3 DNA: TGCGCCAGCAGCCAAGCCGCCGACAGGCGCTCTGGAAACACCATATATTTT. It encodes CASSQAADRRSGNTIYF. V is TRBV4-3 and J is TRBJ1-3, with D perhaps TRBD1 (6 bases). The CDR3 consists of 17 residues. Germline V lookup: CDR1 LGHNA, CDR2 YSLEER. V was shortened by 1 base and J by 0 bases, with 13 bases between the two germline ends.

J is TRBJ2-1 and V is TRBV18; TRBD1 aligns across 7 bases. There are 13 residues in the CDR3. V gave up 3 bases and J gave up 7 bases; unmatched junction bases: 3. Germline values: CDR1 KGHSH, CDR2 LQKENI. In DNA, the CDR3 is TGTGCCAGCTCACCGGGACAGCAAAATGAGCAGTTCTTC. Its translation: CASSPGQQNEQFF.

V gene TRBV19 combines with J gene TRBJ1-5, with TRBD1 matching 8 bases. This CDR3 is built from 17 residues. CDR1 is LNHDA and CDR2 is SQIVND in the germline V gene (reference sequence). The V segment lost 3 bases and the J segment 4 bases; nucleotides outside the gene matches: 11. CDR3 residues: CASSIMGTGSTNQPQHF. The CDR3, as DNA: TGTGCCAGTAGTATCATGGGGACAGGATCAACGAATCAGCCCCAGCATTTT.

The chain carries TRBV5-1 and TRBJ1-5, with 9 positions matching TRBD1. There are 16 residues in the CDR3. The germline gives CDR1 SGHRS, CDR2 YFSETQ. V was clipped by 4 bases and J by 2 bases; unmatched bases: 7. The CDR3 DNA reads as TGCGCCAGCAGCCCCGGACAGGGGATGGGCAATCAGCCCCAGCATTTT. It is translated as CASSPGQGMGNQPQHF. The variable domain in full, with the rest retrieved from reference TRBV5-1 and TRBJ1-5, is KAGVTQTPRYLIKTRGQQVTLSCSPISGHRSVSWYQQTPGQGLQFLFEYFSETQRNKGNFPGRFSGRQFSNSRSEMNVSTLELGDSALYLCASSPGQGMGNQPQHFGDGTRLSIL.

This clone was detected only a few times. The chain couples TRBV2 to TRBJ2-7; D is uncertain. CDR3 length equals 14 residues. Per the germline V gene, CDR1 is SNHLY and CDR2 is FYNNEI. Trimming removed 1 base from V and 7 bases from J, with 14 bases in between. This chain's CDR3 is CASSEVAAVGEQYF. The CDR3, as DNA: TGTGCCAGCAGTGAAGTGGCAGCAGTCGGGGAGCAGTACTTC.

This chain joins TRBV27 and TRBJ2-5; 9 bases line up with TRBD2. The last part of the DNA fits TRBJ2-7 better; the J call may be wrong. Per the germline V gene, CDR1 is MNHEY and CDR2 is SMNVEV (reference sequence). This CDR3 comprises 14 residues. As DNA, the CDR3 is TGTGCCAGCAGTGGTTCGCTAGCGGGAAACGAGCAGTACTTC. Its translation is CASSGSLAGNEQYF.

This clone was observed once. The chain couples TRBV27 to TRBJ2-1; the match to TRBD2 covers 7 bases. This CDR3 is 15 amino acids long. The germline CDR1 and CDR2 sequences are MNHEY and SMNVEV (reference sequence). Trimming took 1 base from V and 9 from J; bases not matched to a gene: 9. In DNA form, the CDR3 reads TGTGCCAGCAGTTTATATGGCGGGAGCGGCGGTGAGCAGTTCTTC. Residues: CASSLYGGSGGEQFF.

This clone was found a few times. The V call is TRBV5-4, the J call TRBJ1-2; 8 positions agree with TRBD1. From germline, CDR1 is SGHNT and CDR2 YYREEE (reference sequence). The CDR3 runs to 14 residues. The V and J ends lost 2 bases and 6 bases, in that order; junction bases with no gene match: 6. The CDR3: CASSFGQGADGYTF. As DNA, the CDR3 is TGTGCCAGCAGCTTTGGGCAGGGGGCTGATGGCTACACCTTC.